This TCR beta chain was captured by sequencing in a study of blood T cell repertoires in COVID-19. Study-level information: Sites in the United States, Italy and Spain provided acute and convalescent COVID-19 samples.

Assay: immunoSEQ multiplex PCR; the TCRdb copy retains only in-frame clones and omits some. The data contain roughly 260,000 clones, roughly 86% of them singletons. V lost 6 bases to trimming and J lost 5 bases; unmatched junction nucleotides: 7. The CDR3 consists of 13 residues. CDR1 is SGDLS, CDR2 YYNGEE, per germline. Sequenced material: peripheral blood. This sequence originates from a middle-aged man who had recovered from COVID-19. V usage is TRBV9 and J usage is TRBJ2-5; 7 bases agree with TRBD1. CDR3 coding DNA: TGTGCCAGCAATCGAGGGGGCAGCGAGACCCAGTACTTC. This sequence encodes CASNRGGSETQYF.